These 17 T cell receptor beta chains came from one sample sequenced in a study of blood T cell repertoires in COVID-19. The data were produced by immunoSEQ multiplex PCR, yet TCRdb's version contains in-frame clones alone and is incomplete. The sample lists about 380,000 clones, 89% seen once, with around 1.3% in the top ten. Sequencing was carried out using peripheral blood. Every receptor here comes from a man aged 40-55 years with acute or convalescent COVID-19.

The J gene is TRBJ1-3, the V gene TRBV5-4, with 8 nucleotides matching TRBD1. CDR1 is SGHNT and CDR2 is YYREEE in the germline V gene (reference sequence). The CDR3 runs 15 residues. Losses at the gene ends were 4 bases for V and 4 bases for J; bases not matched to a gene: 7. The CDR3 is CASSPQGATGNTIYF. As DNA, the CDR3 is TGTGCCAGCAGCCCTCAGGGGGCCACGGGAAACACCATATATTTT.

This clone was seen only once. In DNA, the CDR3 is TGTGCCAGCAGCCCGAACAGGGGGTATTCGGATGAAGCTTTCTTT. This gives the protein CASSPNRGYSDEAFF. This rearrangement joins TRBV3-1 (or the pseudogene TRBV3-2) to TRBJ1-1, with 8 positions matching TRBD1. After removal of 4 bases from V and 7 bases from J, the junction contained 11 bases not matched to a gene. Germline-derived CDR1 and CDR2 are LGHDT and YNNKEL (reference sequence). The CDR3 extends over 15 amino acids.

This chain links TRBV7-9 with TRBJ2-2; TRBD1 agrees at 12 bases. Germline V gives CDR1 SEHNR, CDR2 FQNEAQ (reference sequence). CDR3 length: 18 residues. The V segment lost 7 bases and the J segment 3 bases; nucleotides outside the gene matches: 12. CDR3 region: CASISRTGQGAYTGELFF. For the CDR3, the DNA is TGTGCCAGCATCTCAAGGACGGGACAGGGGGCCTACACCGGGGAGCTGTTTTTT.

J is TRBJ2-7 and V is TRBV7-2, with 8 bases identical to TRBD2. The germline V gene has CDR1 SGHTA and CDR2 FQGNSA. The junction had 6 bases not matched to a gene; V was cut back by 1 base and J by 4 bases. The CDR3 runs 15 residues. The DNA for the CDR3 is TGTGCCAGCAGCTTAGTCGGGGGGGGTAATTACGAGCAGTACTTC. Translated: CASSLVGGGNYEQYF.

V usage is TRBV5-4 and J usage is TRBJ1-1; D possibly corresponds to TRBD1 (5 bases). This CDR3 has 14 amino acids. CDR1 SGHNT and CDR2 YYREEE come from the germline V gene (reference sequence). Trimming took off 3 bases at V and 1 base at J, with 10 bases between the two ends. In DNA, the CDR3 is TGTGCCAGCAGCTCCGGGGGTAGGAACACTGAAGCTTTCTTT. Its translation is CASSSGGRNTEAFF.

The rearrangement links TRBV7-9 to TRBJ1-2; 9 nucleotides match TRBD1. The CDR3 sequence is 14 residues long. The germline V gene encodes CDR1 SEHNR and CDR2 FQNEAQ (reference sequence). V lost 5 bases and J lost 5; bases outside the gene matches: 6. In DNA form, the CDR3 reads TGTGCCAGCAGCCAGACCGGGACAGGGTATGGCTACACCTTC. Translated: CASSQTGTGYGYTF.

The CDR3 DNA follows: TGTGCCAGCAGCCCGATGGGGAAACAGGGGGAAACGGCTGAAGCTTTCTTT. As protein: CASSPMGKQGETAEAFF. The V and J genes are TRBV3-1 (or the pseudogene TRBV3-2) and TRBJ1-1, with 8 bases aligning to TRBD1. This CDR3 is 17 amino acids long. The V segment lost 4 bases and the J segment 6 bases; nucleotides outside the gene matches: 16. Germline CDR1 LGHDT, CDR2 YNNKEL (reference sequence).

The chain uses TRBV14 and TRBJ2-7, with D tentatively TRBD1 (5 bases). CDR1 and CDR2 (germline): SGHDN, FVKESK. Trimming took 2 bases from V and 5 from J, leaving 19 bases between them. The CDR3 covers 16 residues. CDR3 sequence (DNA): TGTGCCAGCAGCCAAACGTTCTCAGGGTTATATCACGAGCAGTACTTC. Its protein product is CASSQTFSGLYHEQYF.

CDR3 region: CASSELQGVAGYTF. The CDR3 coding sequence is TGTGCCAGCAGTGAGCTACAGGGAGTCGCAGGCTACACCTTC. The genes are TRBV25-1 and TRBJ1-2, with D possibly matching TRBD1 (6 bases). CDR3 length equals 14 residues. Germline CDR1 reads MGHDK; CDR2 reads SYGVNS. V was pared by 3 bases and J by 8 bases, with 16 bases between.

This chain uses TRBV6-5 with TRBJ1-6; 8 bases match TRBD1. This CDR3 has 13 residues. From germline, CDR1 is MNHEY and CDR2 SVGAGI. V lost 5 bases, J lost 10 bases, and 4 bases stayed unmatched. CDR3 DNA sequence: TGTGCCAGCAGTCGGACAGGGATGTCACCCCTCCACTTT. Translated: CASSRTGMSPLHF.

J is TRBJ1-6 and V is TRBV5-1, with TRBD1 matching 7 bases. The CDR3 consists of 17 residues. Per the germline V gene, CDR1 is SGHRS and CDR2 is YFSETQ. The trim removed 4 bases at V and 8 bases at J, leaving 15 bases unmatched. The CDR3: CASSPRPLQGMYSPLHF. The CDR3 nucleotides read TGCGCCAGCAGCCCCCGTCCCTTACAGGGGATGTATTCACCCCTCCACTTT.

The chain combines TRBV7-2 with TRBJ1-4, with D unresolved. The CDR3 covers 15 residues. Germline V gene lookup returns CDR1 SGHTA and CDR2 FQGNSA. V lost 2 bases and J 4 bases, leaving 11 bases between the germline ends. Written as DNA, the CDR3 is TGTGCCAGCAGCTTAACTCCACAGAATAATGAAAAACTGTTTTTT. Protein: CASSLTPQNNEKLFF.

The chain recombines TRBV7-3 with TRBJ2-3; D perhaps matches TRBD2 (5 bases). The germline V gene has CDR1 SGHTA and CDR2 FQGTGA. This CDR3 spans 13 amino acids. V lost 5 bases, J lost 6 bases, and 12 bases lay in between. The CDR3, as DNA: TGTGCCAGCAGCCGAGGACTGCCCGATACGCAGTATTTT. Translating it yields CASSRGLPDTQYF.

This rearrangement joins TRBV19 to TRBJ2-5, with 16 bases that match TRBD2. The length of the CDR3 is 17 residues. Germline V gene data show CDR1 as LNHDA and CDR2 as SQIVND (reference sequence). J was trimmed by 9 bases and V by 1 base; bases with no gene match: 8. The chain's CDR3 is CASSIAGTSGRAMAQYF. The DNA for the CDR3 is TGTGCCAGTAGTATAGCGGGGACTAGCGGGAGGGCGATGGCCCAGTACTTC.

A single count supports this clone. This rearrangement joins TRBV12-3 or TRBV12-4 to TRBJ1-6; 9 bases fit TRBD1. The CDR3 extends over 13 amino acids. V was pared by 6 bases and J by 10 bases, with 4 bases of the junction left unmatched. The CDR3 nucleotides read TGTGCCAGCAGCTGGGACAGGGAATCACCCCTCCACTTT. The encoded protein is CASSWDRESPLHF.

This clone was detected once. This sequence joins TRBV28 and TRBJ2-1, with D perhaps matching TRBD2 (6 bases). Germline loops: CDR1 MDHEN, CDR2 SYDVKM. Trimming took off 5 bases at V and 15 bases at J, with 17 bases between the two ends. This CDR3 comprises 12 residues. The CDR3 sequence is CASSPRLVLLFF. The CDR3 region has the DNA TGTGCCAGCAGTCCAAGACTAGTTTTATTGTTCTTC.

The V call is TRBV7-3, the J call TRBJ2-3; 13 positions match TRBD2. With 2 bases clipped from V and 7 bases from J, the junction kept 6 bases outside the gene matches. The CDR3 has 16 residues. The germline V gene encodes CDR1 SGHTA and CDR2 FQGTGA. The DNA for the CDR3 is TGTGCCAGCAGCTTATCAACTAGCGGGGGGGCTAATACGCAGTATTTT. Translating it yields CASSLSTSGGANTQYF. The full variable domain, in which reference TRBV7-3 and TRBJ2-3 provide the parts outside the CDR3, is GAGVSQTPSNKVTEKGKYVELRCDPISGHTALYWYRQSLGQGPEFLIYFQGTGAADDSGLPNDRFFAVRPEGSVSTLKIQRTERGDSAVYLCASSLSTSGGANTQYFGPGTRLTVL.